This is a list of T cell receptor beta chains from one sample in a study of regulatory T cells in long-lasting Graves disease. TCRdb recomputed calls from the multiplex PCR reads with MiXCR, one row per CDR3 protein. The data show approximately 300,000 distinct CDR3 sequences, 15% to 20% seen once. Sequencing was performed on peripheral blood mononuclear cells (PBMCs), taken at new diagnosis, from a patient treated with antithyroid drugs. The receptors were gathered from a female donor with Graves disease. The CDR3 runs from the conserved cysteine through the conserved F or W. The order of the fields is CDR3 DNA, CDR3 protein, clone size, J gene, V gene, D gene. D genes are given only for firm matches. Clone size, where shown, is once, few, many, or a class for clones that have expanded.

TGTGCCAGCAGCTTACCTGGGCTGAGGACCACAGATACGCAGTATTTT | CASSLPGLRTTDTQYF | NA | TRBJ2-3 | TRBV7-9 | NA
TGTGCCAGCAGTCTGGACAGGGTAAGCACAGATACGCAGTATTTT | CASSLDRVSTDTQYF | NA | TRBJ2-3 | TRBV6-2/TRBV6-3 | TRBD1
TGTGCCAGCTTAAGGGACACAGCCCCTTTCGGCACTGAAGCTTTCTTT | CASLRDTAPFGTEAFF | once | TRBJ1-1 | TRBV11-2 | NA
TGTGCCAGCGATCAAGGGTATCGGGACAGGGGGCTCGGATTAGAGACCCAGTACTTC | CASDQGYRDRGLGLETQYF | many | TRBJ2-5 | TRBV2 | TRBD1
TGTGCCAGCAGTTTTCCCGGGAATGAGCAGTTCTTC | CASSFPGNEQFF | many | TRBJ2-1 | TRBV12-3/TRBV12-4 | NA
TGTGCCAGCAGTTACCCTGTGACAGGGGACCACTATGGCTACACCTTC | CASSYPVTGDHYGYTF | many | TRBJ1-2 | TRBV6-7 | TRBD1
TGTGCCAGCAGCAAGGCGTCGGGACTTAGCAATCAGCCCCAGCATTTT | CASSKASGLSNQPQHF | many | TRBJ1-5 | TRBV7-9 | NA
TGCAGTGCTAGTGATCTGGCGGTTTACCCATACAATGAGCAGTTCTTC | CSASDLAVYPYNEQFF | NA | TRBJ2-1 | TRBV20-1 | NA
TGTGCCAGCAGCCAAGAGGACCTTATAATAGCCAAAAACATTCAGTACTTC | CASSQEDLIIAKNIQYF | many | TRBJ2-4 | TRBV3-1 | NA
TGTGCCAGCGGGCCCTCGGGGGCCCAGCCCCAGCATTTT | CASGPSGAQPQHF | many | TRBJ1-5 | TRBV6-1 | NA
TGTGCTAGTGGTTTGGCAGGGAACTATGGCTACACCTTC | CASGLAGNYGYTF | many | TRBJ1-2 | TRBV12-5 | NA
TGTGCCACCAGTGATAACGGACAGGGGGCCTACGAGCAGTACTTC | CATSDNGQGAYEQYF | many | TRBJ2-7 | TRBV24-1 | TRBD1
TGCAGCGTTGTTTGGGACAGGGGCTACAATGAGCAGTTCTTC | CSVVWDRGYNEQFF | NA | TRBJ2-1 | TRBV29-1 | TRBD1
TGTGCCAGCTTCTCAGGGGGTTTAGGGGAGCAGTACTTC | CASFSGGLGEQYF | many | TRBJ2-7 | TRBV7-3 | TRBD1
TGTGCCAGCAGTTCGCGTAATCAGCCCCAGCATTTT | CASSSRNQPQHF | many | TRBJ1-5 | TRBV12-3/TRBV12-4 | NA
TGTGCCATCAGTGAGTCAGAGGGGGCGGTTGGCTACACCTTC | CAISESEGAVGYTF | many | TRBJ1-2 | TRBV10-3 | TRBD1
TGTGCCAGTAGTATGGTCCCAGCCGGTACGCAGTATTTT | CASSMVPAGTQYF | many | TRBJ2-3 | TRBV19 | NA
TGTGCCAGCAGCTTTGGACAGGGTGTCGGCGACACCTTC | CASSFGQGVGDTF | few | TRBJ1-2 | TRBV7-2 | TRBD1
TGTGCCAGCAGCGTGGAGGTGGGCTACGAGCAGTACTTC | CASSVEVGYEQYF | many | TRBJ2-7 | TRBV6-1 | NA
TGTGCCAGCAGCGGGGGAGTCGAGACCCAGTACTTC | CASSGGVETQYF | many | TRBJ2-5 | TRBV2 | NA
TGTGCCAGCAGCTTGGATAGCGGGAGGGGCAATGAGCAGTACTTC | CASSLDSGRGNEQYF | NA | TRBJ2-7 | TRBV7-9 | TRBD2
TGTGCCAGCAGACTAGGGTGGGGGGGCGTTGGGGATGGCTACACCTTC | CASRLGWGGVGDGYTF | NA | TRBJ1-2 | TRBV27 | NA
TGTGCCAGCAGACCGGCTAACGGGTACCAGCCCCAGCATTTT | CASRPANGYQPQHF | NA | TRBJ1-5 | TRBV7-2 | NA
TGTGCCAGCAGCTCTCTACACCCCCCCCTGTATAGACTGTTTTTT | CASSSLHPPLYRLFF | many | TRBJ1-4 | TRBV7-8 | NA
TGTGCCAGCAGCGGACGACAGGGGCTGGGTGAGAACGAGCAGTACTTC | CASSGRQGLGENEQYF | many | TRBJ2-7 | TRBV7-9 | TRBD1
TGCGCCAGCAGTGAGAGGACAGGGGACGATGAGCAGTTCTTC | CASSERTGDDEQFF | many | TRBJ2-1 | TRBV10-2 | TRBD1
TGTGCCAGCAGTGAGCCCCCCGCGGACATTCAGTACTTC | CASSEPPADIQYF | NA | TRBJ2-4 | TRBV2 | NA
TGCGCCAGCAGCTTGGAGCCAGGACAAGGGAACATTCAGTACTTC | CASSLEPGQGNIQYF | many | TRBJ2-4 | TRBV5-1 | NA
TGTGCCACCAGCTTCCGGACAGGGGGCTCGGCTGAAGCTTTCTTT | CATSFRTGGSAEAFF | many | TRBJ1-1 | TRBV15 | TRBD1
TGCAGTGCTAGGGGCTCCGCTAGCGAGGGCAATGAGCAGTTCTTC | CSARGSASEGNEQFF | many | TRBJ2-1 | TRBV20-1 | NA
TGTGCCAGCAGCGGACAGAGGGCATGGGGCAAGACCCAGTACTTC | CASSGQRAWGKTQYF | many | TRBJ2-5 | TRBV11-3 | NA
TGTGCCAGCAGCTTAATTCCAGGGATAGGATTGAACACTGAAGCTTTCTTT | CASSLIPGIGLNTEAFF | many | TRBJ1-1 | TRBV7-3 | NA
TGTGCCAGTAGTACTACAGGGGTTGGCGGGGAGCTGTTTTTT | CASSTTGVGGELFF | NA | TRBJ2-2 | TRBV19 | TRBD1
TGTGCCAGCAGTTCCATCGGGCCCAGCGGGAGTACGAATGAGCAGTTCTTC | CASSSIGPSGSTNEQFF | many | TRBJ2-1 | TRBV27 | TRBD2
TGTGCCAGCAGCTTAGTCCCAGACGAGCAGTACTTC | CASSLVPDEQYF | NA | TRBJ2-7 | TRBV11-1 | NA
TGTGCCATCAGTGATAGGGGCGAGACAGCGAACACCGGGGAGCTGTTTTTT | CAISDRGETANTGELFF | many | TRBJ2-2 | TRBV10-3 | NA
TGCGCCAGCAGCTTGGAATCAGGGAACACCGGGGAGCTGTTTTTT | CASSLESGNTGELFF | few | TRBJ2-2 | TRBV5-1 | NA
TGTGCCAGCAGCCTGACAAATACTGGAAACACCATATATTTT | CASSLTNTGNTIYF | many | TRBJ1-3 | TRBV11-1 | NA
TGTGCCAGCAGGAAGGACGGATTTCAGAACACTGAAGCTTTCTTT | CASRKDGFQNTEAFF | many | TRBJ1-1 | TRBV6-1 | NA
TGTGCCAGCAGTACCGGGACAGGGGGGTTTGGCTACACCTTC | CASSTGTGGFGYTF | many | TRBJ1-2 | TRBV28 | TRBD1
TGTGCCAGCAGGTACAGTGTGTCTAGCGGGTGGGATGAGCAGTTCTTC | CASRYSVSSGWDEQFF | many | TRBJ2-1 | TRBV6-5 | TRBD2
TGTGCCAGCAGACCGTCGGGGGACCTCAACGAGCAGTACTTC | CASRPSGDLNEQYF | NA | TRBJ2-7 | TRBV11-2 | NA
TGTGCCAGCAGTTTATTGGGGGTCAACTATGGCTACACCTTC | CASSLLGVNYGYTF | NA | TRBJ1-2 | TRBV28 | NA
TGTGCCAGTAGTAGGAAGACAGGGTGGGGAGATACGCAGTATTTT | CASSRKTGWGDTQYF | many | TRBJ2-3 | TRBV19 | TRBD1
TGTGCCAGCAGTGACGCTAGCGGGAGGGCCGACGAGCAGTACTTC | CASSDASGRADEQYF | few | TRBJ2-7 | TRBV6-1 | TRBD2
TGTGCCAGCAGGAGACTAGCTGACGGCCTAGGGACCCAGTACTTC | CASRRLADGLGTQYF | many | TRBJ2-5 | TRBV6-2/TRBV6-3 | TRBD2
TGTGCCAGCAGTCCCCAAGGAGGGAACGCTGAAGCTTTCTTT | CASSPQGGNAEAFF | many | TRBJ1-1 | TRBV28 | NA
TGTGCCACCAGTGACCCGACAGGGGGCAGGAAAAACATTCAGTACTTC | CATSDPTGGRKNIQYF | NA | TRBJ2-4 | TRBV24-1 | TRBD1
TGTGCCAGCAGCGCAGACCAGGGGCGGGGGGAGACCCAGTACTTC | CASSADQGRGETQYF | many | TRBJ2-5 | TRBV9 | NA
NA | CASSLGDAAMYLCATRDSYEQYF | NA | TRBJ2-7 | TRBV19 | NA
TGTGCCAGCTCACCCGACAGGACTGAAACTTTCTTT | CASSPDRTETFF | NA | TRBJ1-1 | TRBV18 | NA
TGTGCCAACAGACAGGGGGCTGGGGAGCTGTTTTTT | CANRQGAGELFF | many | TRBJ2-2 | TRBV12-3/TRBV12-4 | TRBD1
TGCAGTGCCCCCCCCCTGGGGGAGGCAGATACGCAGTATTTT | CSAPPLGEADTQYF | NA | TRBJ2-3 | TRBV20-1 | NA